The sequence of this T cell receptor beta chain was determined in a study of post-analysis software for immune sequencing data. Study-level information: Recorded disease courses covered relapsing-remitting, secondary progressive and progressive-relapsing multiple sclerosis. Some patients had no subtype annotation. Findings of the study overall: Normalized Chao1 diversity was significantly reduced in patients versus controls.

Remarks on this clonotype: Its antigen is as yet unknown.

Researchers reported that TCR beta cDNA libraries carried unique molecular identifiers. TCRdb ran MiXCR on the PCR reads and lists one entry per CDR3 protein. This sample has 450,000 to 650,000 distinct CDR3 sequences, with about 40% found just once. Sequencing was done on a sample of blood. The sequence came from a girl between 10 and 17 years old with multiple sclerosis.

CDR3 protein: CASSLQGAETEAFF. The CDR3 nucleotides read TGCGCCAGCAGCTTACAGGGGGCGGAGACTGAAGCTTTCTTT. V usage is TRBV5-1 and J usage is TRBJ1-1, with 9 nucleotides matching TRBD1. From germline, CDR1 is SGHRS and CDR2 YFSETQ. The CDR3 is made up of 14 amino acids. V shed 2 bases and J 5 bases; nucleotides not matched to a gene: 4.